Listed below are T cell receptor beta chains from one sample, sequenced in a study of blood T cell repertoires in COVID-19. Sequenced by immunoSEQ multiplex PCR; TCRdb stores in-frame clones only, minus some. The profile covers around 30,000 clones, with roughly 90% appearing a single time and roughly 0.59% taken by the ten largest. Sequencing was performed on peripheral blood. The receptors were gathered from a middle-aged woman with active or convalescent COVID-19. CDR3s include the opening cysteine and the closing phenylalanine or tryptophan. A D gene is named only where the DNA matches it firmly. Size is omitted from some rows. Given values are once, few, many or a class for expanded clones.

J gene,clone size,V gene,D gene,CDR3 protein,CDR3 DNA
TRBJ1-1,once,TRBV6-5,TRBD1,CASYRGRNTEAFF,TGTGCCAGCTACAGGGGGCGCAACACTGAAGCTTTCTTT
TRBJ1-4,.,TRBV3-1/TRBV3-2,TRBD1,CASSPNDRGSEKLFF,TGTGCCAGCAGCCCCAACGACAGGGGAAGTGAAAAACTGTTTTTT
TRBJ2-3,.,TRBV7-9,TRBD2,CASSSLTSGKGTDTQYF,TGTGCCAGCAGCTCACTGACTAGCGGAAAAGGAACCGATACGCAGTATTTT
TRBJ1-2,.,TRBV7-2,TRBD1,CASSYRGTEGYTF,TGTGCCAGCAGCTACAGGGGTACGGAAGGCTACACCTTC
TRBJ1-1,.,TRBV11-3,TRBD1,CASSPDRVSTEAFF,TGTGCCAGCAGCCCCGACAGGGTTAGCACTGAAGCTTTCTTT
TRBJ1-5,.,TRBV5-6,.,CASSSRDLPYSNQPQHF,TGTGCCAGCAGCTCCCGGGATCTTCCCTATAGCAATCAGCCCCAGCATTTT
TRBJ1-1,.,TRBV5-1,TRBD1,CASSLTQGGTEAFF,TGCGCCAGCAGCTTGACGCAGGGGGGCACTGAAGCTTTCTTT
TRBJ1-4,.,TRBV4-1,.,CASKGVLGNEKLFF,TGCGCCAGCAAGGGGGTCCTTGGAAATGAAAAACTGTTTTTT
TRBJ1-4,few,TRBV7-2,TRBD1,CASSLGTGGGEKLFF,TGTGCCAGCAGCTTAGGGACAGGGGGAGGTGAAAAACTGTTTTTT
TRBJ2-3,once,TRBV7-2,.,CASTTEPSSTDTQYF,TGTGCCAGCACGACAGAACCTTCTAGCACAGATACGCAGTATTTT
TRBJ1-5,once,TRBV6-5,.,CASVPSGSNQPQHF,TGTGCCAGCGTCCCCTCGGGTAGCAATCAGCCCCAGCATTTT
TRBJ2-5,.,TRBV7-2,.,CASSLVLTQGGETQYF,TGTGCCAGCAGCTTAGTCTTGACGCAGGGGGGAGAGACCCAGTACTTC
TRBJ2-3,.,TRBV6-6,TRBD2,CASSHTSGGTTRRGTQYF,TGTGCCAGCAGTCACACTAGCGGGGGGACAACGAGGCGTGGTACGCAGTATTTT